This entry concerns a single T cell receptor beta chain. These data come from a study of blood T cell repertoires in COVID-19. Overall study: Collection of acute and convalescent COVID-19 samples took place in the United States, Italy and Spain.

This CDR3 comprises 16 residues. CDR1 is MGHRA and CDR2 is YSYEKL in the germline V gene. V was clipped by 5 bases and J by 3 bases, with 14 bases between them. Authors' processing steps: Quantification of nucleated cells was approximated via reference gene primer amplification. Clones were read by immunoSEQ multiplex PCR, and TCRdb kept only the in-frame ones, dropping some. D and trimming come from the DNA, and the V and J calls and clone size come from that table. The sample includes 400,000 to 450,000 clones, around 90% of them seen just once. Sequencing input: peripheral blood. The sequence was obtained from a man between 18 and 35 years old with COVID-19, enrolled during active disease. The chain is built from TRBV4-1 and TRBJ1-6; D unclear. The CDR3 protein is CASSALRGGYNSPLHF. CDR3 in DNA: TGCGCCAGCAGCGCTTTGCGGGGAGGCTATAATTCACCCCTCCACTTT.